These T cell receptor beta chains were read from a single sample in a study of shared clonotypes between healthy human individuals. Produced via immunoSEQ multiplex PCR; TCRdb's table is partial and in-frame only. The sample includes around 500,000 clones, more than 75% seen only once; the top ten take approximately 13%. Sequencing was done on a sample of PBMCs. The receptors here all came from a woman in her thirties or forties in good health. Some clones in this sample may be carry-over from other donors' samples. Each CDR3 is given with its conserved first and last residue. D genes are given only for firm matches. A clone size is listed for some rows: how often the clone was seen (once, few, many), or a class if it is expanded.

>once|TRBD1|TRBV7-2|TRBJ2-7
TGTGCCAGCAGCTCGGGACAGGGGGCCTACGAGCAGTACTTC
CASSSGQGAYEQYF
>-|-|TRBV6-1|TRBJ1-2
TGTGCCAGCAGTGCCCCCGGTTTCGTCTATGGCTACACCTTC
CASSAPGFVYGYTF
>-|-|TRBV2|TRBJ2-1
TGTGCCACCCATCGATCCGGGACTGACGTCAATGAGCAGTTCTTC
CATHRSGTDVNEQFF
>-|-|TRBV14|TRBJ1-1
TGTGCCAGCAGCCGCCGGGGAGCTGAGAGCACTGAAGCTTTCTTT
CASSRRGAESTEAFF
>-|-|TRBV28|TRBJ1-2
TGTGCCAGCTCAACGGGGGCCTACTATGGCTACACCTTC
CASSTGAYYGYTF
>-|TRBD1|TRBV5-1|TRBJ2-7
TGCGCCAGCAGCCCTTCCCCAGGACAGGGTTATCGGTGGGACTTC
CASSPSPGQGYRWDF
>few|-|TRBV9|TRBJ2-6
TGTGCCAGCAGCGTAGCTTCCTCTCCCAGTGAGGGCCCCCTAGGTGGGGCCAACGTCCTGACTTTC
CASSVASSPSEGPLGGANVLTF
>-|TRBD1|TRBV27|TRBJ2-3
TGTGCCAGCAGCCCGCGACTGGACAGGGGTGCGCAGTATTTT
CASSPRLDRGAQYF
>-|-|TRBV11-2|TRBJ2-7
TGTGCCAGCAGCCCCAGGGCGGGACCAAACGGGCAGTACTTC
CASSPRAGPNGQYF
>-|-|TRBV7-5|TRBJ1-1
TGTGTCATAGGACACATAAACACTGAAGCTTTCTTT
CVIGHINTEAFF
>-|TRBD1|TRBV7-2|TRBJ2-1
TGTGCCAGCAGCTCCTGGACAGGGGAAATGTACAATGAGCAGTTCTTC
CASSSWTGEMYNEQFF
>-|-|TRBV15|TRBJ1-2
TGTGCCACCAGCAGAGTCGACAGGAGCTATGGCTACACCTTC
CATSRVDRSYGYTF
>-|TRBD1|TRBV11-2|TRBJ2-1
TGTGCCAGCAGCTCTTACAGGGGGCTGCGCAATGAGCAGTTCTTC
CASSSYRGLRNEQFF
>-|-|TRBV11-2|TRBJ2-7
TGTGCCAGCAGCTTCCGGGACACCCACGAGCAGTACTTC
CASSFRDTHEQYF
>-|-|TRBV7-2|TRBJ2-3
TGTGCCAGCAGCTTACTGTTAGGAGGGACCGATACGCAGTATTTT
CASSLLLGGTDTQYF
>-|-|TRBV7-2|TRBJ2-3
TGTGCCAGCAGCCCGGGATTGACGGAGGCAGATACGCAGTATTTT
CASSPGLTEADTQYF
>-|-|TRBV10-3|TRBJ1-5
TGTGCCATCAGTGAGTGGTGGGGTCAGCCCCAGCATTTT
CAISEWWGQPQHF
>-|-|TRBV5-5|TRBJ2-1
TGTGCCAGCAGCTTGGCCGGGACGCAACACCCCGCTTTCTTC
CASSLAGTQHPAFF
>-|-|TRBV27|TRBJ2-1
TGTGCCAGCAGTTTCGGTGGATTGAGCTCCTACAATGAGCAGTTCTTC
CASSFGGLSSYNEQFF
>few|TRBD1|TRBV2|TRBJ1-6
TGTGCCACACTCCGGGACAGGGACAGATCACCCCTCCACTTT
CATLRDRDRSPLHF
>-|TRBD2|TRBV7-9|TRBJ2-3
TGTGCCAGCAGCTTAGTACTAGCGGGAAACACAGATACGCAGTATTTT
CASSLVLAGNTDTQYF
>-|-|TRBV9|TRBJ2-2
TGTGCCAGCAGCGCACTGACAGCTGGCGGGGAGCTGTTTTTT
CASSALTAGGELFF
>-|-|TRBV7-8|TRBJ2-7
TGTGCCAGCAGCCCGCCCGCCGGGACAACCTACGAGCAGTACTTC
CASSPPAGTTYEQYF
>-|-|TRBV9|TRBJ1-3
TGTGCCAGCAGCGTAGCTCCTGGCGGGGGAAACACCATATATTTT
CASSVAPGGGNTIYF
>-|-|TRBV7-8|TRBJ2-1
TGTGCCAGCAGCCGCCCTAAGAGGCAGTTCTTC
CASSRPKRQFF
>-|TRBD1|TRBV19|TRBJ1-1
TGTGCCAGTAGTGCCAGGGGGCAACACACTGAAGCTTTCTTT
CASSARGQHTEAFF
>-|TRBD1|TRBV7-2|TRBJ1-5
TGTGCCAGCAGCTCACAGGGGGGTGGTCAGCCCCAGCATTTT
CASSSQGGGQPQHF
>-|TRBD1|TRBV5-1|TRBJ2-5
TGCGCCAGCAGCCTTACGCCGGGACAGGGGGCGCGGGAGACCCAGTACTTC
CASSLTPGQGARETQYF
>few|TRBD2|TRBV7-9|TRBJ2-5
TGTGCCAGCAGCCCCACTAGCGGACAAGAGACCCAGTACTTC
CASSPTSGQETQYF
>-|-|TRBV7-9|TRBJ2-7
TGTGCCAGCAGCTTAGAACCAACCCCCCGGAGAGAGCAGTACTTC
CASSLEPTPRREQYF
>-|TRBD2|TRBV7-2|TRBJ2-1
TGTGCCAGCAGCCCCCCGGGACTAGGGTCCAATGAGCAGTTCTTC
CASSPPGLGSNEQFF
>-|-|TRBV15|TRBJ1-5
TGTGCCACCAGCAGAGATCGCGGGAGTCAGGGGAATCAGCCCCAGCATTTT
CATSRDRGSQGNQPQHF
>-|-|TRBV5-1|TRBJ2-7
TGCGCCAGCAGCTTGGTAGCAGGGACCTCCTACGAGCAGTACTTC
CASSLVAGTSYEQYF
>-|-|TRBV28|TRBJ1-3
TGTGCCAGCAGCCCCCCGGTTGGGACTGGAAACACCATATATTTT
CASSPPVGTGNTIYF
>-|-|TRBV11-2|TRBJ1-2
TGTGCCAGCAGCCCCCTGGGCACGATCAACTATGGCTACACCTTC
CASSPLGTINYGYTF
>-|TRBD1|TRBV5-1|TRBJ2-3
TGCGCCAGCAGCTTGACCGGACAGGGGAGAGAAGATACGCAGTATTTT
CASSLTGQGREDTQYF
>-|-|TRBV30|TRBJ1-2
TGTGCCTGGAGTAAGGGGCCGGGTGGCTACACCTTC
CAWSKGPGGYTF
>-|TRBD2|TRBV9|TRBJ2-2
TGTGCCAGCAGCTCTAGCGGGGGGCGGGCCGGGGAGCTGTTTTTT
CASSSSGGRAGELFF
>-|-|TRBV4-1|TRBJ1-3
TGCGCCAGCAGCCAAGGGGGGCGCTCTGGAAACACCATATATTTT
CASSQGGRSGNTIYF